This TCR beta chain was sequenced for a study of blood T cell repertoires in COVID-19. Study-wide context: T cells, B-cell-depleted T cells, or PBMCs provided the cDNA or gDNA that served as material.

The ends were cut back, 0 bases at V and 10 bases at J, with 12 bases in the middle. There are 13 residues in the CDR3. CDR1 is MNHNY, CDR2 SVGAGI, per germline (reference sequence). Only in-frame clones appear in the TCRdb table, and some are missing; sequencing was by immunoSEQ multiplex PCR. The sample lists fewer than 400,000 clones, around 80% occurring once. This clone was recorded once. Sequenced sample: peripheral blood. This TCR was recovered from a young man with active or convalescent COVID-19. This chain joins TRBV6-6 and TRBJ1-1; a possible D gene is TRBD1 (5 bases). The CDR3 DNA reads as TGTGCCAGCAGTTACTCGGGGGGGATGGGAGCTTTCTTT. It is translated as CASSYSGGMGAFF.